This paragraph covers one T cell receptor beta chain sequence. It has no known antigen specificity. No base qualities exist here, and no much larger clone lies one base off it. This sample is drawn from a study of PD-L1 blockade in urothelial cancer listed by TCRdb under 2017. Regarding the research as a whole: Every patient began therapy in the mid-2010s and was given atezolizumab 1,200 mg intravenously every 3 weeks. Pretreatment tumor samples and matched peripheral blood, collected serially before and after atezolizumab treatment, underwent TCR sequencing. Durable clinical benefit was defined as a progression-free survival longer than 6 months, and TCR features were additionally tested against progression-free survival and overall survival. Blood samples were analyzed 3 weeks after the start of treatment (second dose) and 6 weeks after the start of treatment. An exploratory multi-omic analysis was conducted of the somatic, immune and clinical correlates of response to PD-L1 blockade with atezolizumab in urothelial cancer. Pretreatment blood TCR-seq was available for nearly 30 patients, at least one posttreatment blood collection was obtained for some 24 patients, and tumor TCR-seq was available for some 24 patients. An ECOG performance status of 0 or 1 was recorded for the patients, and 0 to 3 prior chemotherapy regimens had been received by the patients. In the same patients, pretreatment tumors underwent whole exome sequencing and RNA sequencing in addition to TCR sequencing. Twenty-five of 29 patients were males with bladder-origin urothelial cancer, and 18 of 29 reported a prior smoking history. Blood samples yielded a median of around 150,000 T cells and more than 80,000 unique TCRs, with median clonality roughly 0.084. Several patients achieved durable clinical benefit and some 20 did not.

Each PCR received spiked-in synthetic TCR analog templates so that absolute template abundance could be estimated from read counts. Using the immunoSEQ assay, TCRbeta CDR3 regions were amplified from genomic DNA with bias-controlled V and J gene primers. Sequencing of rearranged TCRbeta segments was done at approximately 20X coverage. As for the original processing: Sequencing errors were corrected by clustering and CDR3s were annotated against IMGT to assign V, D and J genes. Downstream analyses used only productive TCRbeta rearrangements, leaving out any out-of-frame or stop-codon sequences. Clonality was calculated as one minus the Shannon entropy normalized by the log of the number of unique productive sequences. Clones differing between time points or between blood and tumor were identified by Fisher's exact test with Benjamini-Hochberg correction at adjusted p below 0.01. TCRdb limited this immuneACCESS table to in-frame rearrangements with V and J called. A share of clones is missing; checked studies link under half to unresolved V genes, and the rest is unexplained. That table is the source of V, J and clone size, and D and trimming were worked out from the DNA. This sample has 45,000 or so clones in its table, and 82% of those were observed once. Roughly 1.8% of the sample goes to the ten largest clones.

What this sample's time point label stands for: pretreatment peripheral blood. The cohort included 29 patients with locally advanced or metastatic urothelial carcinoma who were treated at Memorial Sloan Kettering on a trial protocol. Peripheral blood mononuclear cells were collected from each patient pretreatment and during treatment, giving between 1 and 8 total time points per patient. The Qiagen DNeasy Blood extraction kit was used to purify genomic DNA from total PBMCs and from tumor samples. PBMCs were collected pretreatment and during treatment, and were isolated and stored as previously described. Study-level results and caveats: Because the sample size was small (n of about 30) and many exploratory analyses were performed, the results are intended to be hypothesis-generating. At 3 weeks after the start of treatment, tumor-associated TCR clones in peripheral blood had expanded more in patients with durable benefit (n of about 22, p = 0.022). A pretreatment peripheral blood TCR clonality below the median was linked to improved progression-free and overall survival.

V sheds 5 bases and J sheds 5 bases, leaving 12 bases between their ends. Sequences MNHEY (CDR1) and SMNVEV (CDR2) are obtained from the germline V gene (reference sequence). Inclusive of the bounding cysteine and phenylalanine, the CDR3 is 13 residues long. Only CDR3 DNA is held: 39 bases, read in frame from base 1. This TCR derives from a man between 45 and 60 years old with urothelial cancer. Recombination connected TRBV27 to TRBJ1-2, with no confident D gene call. The sequencing used PBMCs, collected around atezolizumab (anti-PD-L1) treatment. CDR3 loop: CASSPTDTYGYTF. The sequenced DNA: TGTGCCAGCAGTCCAACCGACACATATGGCTACACCTTC.